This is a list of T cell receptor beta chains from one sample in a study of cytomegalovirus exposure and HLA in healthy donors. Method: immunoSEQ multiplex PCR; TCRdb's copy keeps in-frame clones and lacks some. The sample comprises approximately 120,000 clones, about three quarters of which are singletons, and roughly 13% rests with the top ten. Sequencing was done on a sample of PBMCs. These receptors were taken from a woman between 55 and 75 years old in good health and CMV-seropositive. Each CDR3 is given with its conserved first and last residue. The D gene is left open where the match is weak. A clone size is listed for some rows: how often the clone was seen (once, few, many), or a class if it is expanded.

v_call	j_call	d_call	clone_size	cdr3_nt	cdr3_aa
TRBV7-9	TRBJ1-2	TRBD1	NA	TGTGCCAGCAGCTTAGTAGGGACAGACGGTGGCTACACCTTC	CASSLVGTDGGYTF
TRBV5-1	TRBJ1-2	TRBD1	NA	TGCGCCAGCAGCGGGGGACAGGCTAACTATGGCTACACCTTC	CASSGGQANYGYTF
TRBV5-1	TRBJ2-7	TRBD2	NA	TGCGCCAGCAGCCAGGGACTAGCGGGAGCTCGGGAGCAGTACTTC	CASSQGLAGAREQYF
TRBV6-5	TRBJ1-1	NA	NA	TGTGCCAGCAGGGCCTCTGTTGGTGAAGCTTTCTTT	CASRASVGEAFF
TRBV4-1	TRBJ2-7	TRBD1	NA	TGCGCCAGCAGCCCGGGACAGGGGGCCTACGAGCAGTACTTC	CASSPGQGAYEQYF
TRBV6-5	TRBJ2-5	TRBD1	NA	TGTGCCAGCAGTTACACCACAGGGGTGGAGACCCAGTACTTC	CASSYTTGVETQYF
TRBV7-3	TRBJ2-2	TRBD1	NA	TGTGCCAGCACCTCGACAGGGGGGATCGGGGAGCTGTTTTTT	CASTSTGGIGELFF
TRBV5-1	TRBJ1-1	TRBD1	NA	TGCGCCAGCAGCTTGGGTACAGGGGGGACTGAAGCTTTCTTT	CASSLGTGGTEAFF
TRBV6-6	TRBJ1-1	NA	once	TGTGCCAGCAGTTACTCGAACCTAAACACTGAAGCTTTCTTT	CASSYSNLNTEAFF
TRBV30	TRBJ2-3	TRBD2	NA	TGTGCCTGGAGTTACGGGACTAGCGGACACACAGATACGCAGTATTTT	CAWSYGTSGHTDTQYF
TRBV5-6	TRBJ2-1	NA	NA	TGTGCCAGCAGCTTGGCAGGGGGAGGCTACAATGAGCAGTTCTTC	CASSLAGGGYNEQFF
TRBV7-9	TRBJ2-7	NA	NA	TGTGCCAGCAGCTTACTCGGCGGTCGACCAATCTACGAGCAGTACTTC	CASSLLGGRPIYEQYF
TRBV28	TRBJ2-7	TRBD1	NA	TGTGCCAGCAGTCCGGGACAGGGGATCTACGAGCAGTACTTC	CASSPGQGIYEQYF
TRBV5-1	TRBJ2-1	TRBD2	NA	TGCGCCAGCAGCTTAATGGGAGGGGTTAGCTCCTACAATGAGCAGTTCTTC	CASSLMGGVSSYNEQFF
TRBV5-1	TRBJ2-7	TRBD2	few	TGCGCCAGCAGCCCCGGACTAGCGGGAGGGAAGGAGCCCTACGAGCAGTACTTC	CASSPGLAGGKEPYEQYF
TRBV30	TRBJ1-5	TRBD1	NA	TGTGCCTGCGAACAGGGGATGGGCAATCAGCCCCAGCATTTT	CACEQGMGNQPQHF
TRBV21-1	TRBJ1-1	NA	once	TGTGCCAGCAGCAAAGTCCCTTGCCCCCATCTGGGGCGGCGTATTGAAGCTTTCTTT	CASSKVPCPHLGRRIEAFF
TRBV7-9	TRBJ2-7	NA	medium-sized	TGTGCCAGCAGCTATGGGAGTTCTTACGGCGAGCAGTACTTC	CASSYGSSYGEQYF
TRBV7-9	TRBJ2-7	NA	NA	TGTGCCAGCAGCTTAGACATCGCCTACGAGCAGTACTTC	CASSLDIAYEQYF
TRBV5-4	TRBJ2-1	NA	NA	TGTGCCAGCAGCCAGGATCGATCGGAGCAGTTCTTC	CASSQDRSEQFF
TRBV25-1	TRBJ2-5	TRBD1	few	TGTGCCAGCACCGGGACAGAAACCTTTTTGGAGACCCAGTACTTC	CASTGTETFLETQYF
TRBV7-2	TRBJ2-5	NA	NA	TGTGCCAGCAGCTTAGCACCGGGAGAGACCCAGTACTTC	CASSLAPGETQYF
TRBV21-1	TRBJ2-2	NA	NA	TGTGCCAGCAGCAAAGCGCCGGGACAGGGACCCCTGGGGATCTTGGGGGGGGAGCTGTTTTTT	CASSKAPGQGPLGILGGELFF
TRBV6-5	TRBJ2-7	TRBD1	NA	TGTGCCAGCAGTTACCCGCGGACAGGCCGTTACGAGCAGTACTTC	CASSYPRTGRYEQYF
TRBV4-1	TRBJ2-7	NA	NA	TGCGCCAGCAGCCAAATGGGAGGCGAGCAGTACTTC	CASSQMGGEQYF
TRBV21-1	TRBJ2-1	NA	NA	TGTGCCAGCAGCTTGATCGGGACACAAAAAGGCGATGAGCAGTTCTTC	CASSLIGTQKGDEQFF
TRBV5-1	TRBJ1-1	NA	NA	TGCGCCAGCACACTCCAGGGGAAGAACACTGAAGCTTTCTTT	CASTLQGKNTEAFF
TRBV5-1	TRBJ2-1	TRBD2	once	TGCGCCAGCAGCTTTTTAGCGGGGGGGCGCAATGAGCAGTTCTTC	CASSFLAGGRNEQFF
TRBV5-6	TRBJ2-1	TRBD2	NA	TGTGCCAGCAGCTCGGCCGGGACTAGCGGGATGTATGAGCAGTTCTTC	CASSSAGTSGMYEQFF
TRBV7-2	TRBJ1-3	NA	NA	TGTGCCAGCAGCCCTCAATTGGGGGGTGGACACTCTGGAAACACCATATATTTT	CASSPQLGGGHSGNTIYF
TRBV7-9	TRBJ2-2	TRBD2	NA	TGTGCCAGCAGCTTAAGGTCAGCGGGAGTCCAACGCGGGGAGCTGTTTTTT	CASSLRSAGVQRGELFF
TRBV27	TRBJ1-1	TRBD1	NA	TGTGCCAGCACCAACGGGACAGGGATGAACACTGAAGCTTTCTTT	CASTNGTGMNTEAFF
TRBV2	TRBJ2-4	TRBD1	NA	TGTGCCAGCACCGGGACAGGGAACCTAGCCAAAAACATTCAGTACTTC	CASTGTGNLAKNIQYF
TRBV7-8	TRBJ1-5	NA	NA	TGTGCCAGCAGCTTAGCCGGAGTAGGCAATCAGCCCCAGCATTTT	CASSLAGVGNQPQHF
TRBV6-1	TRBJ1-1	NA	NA	TGTGCCAGCAGTGATAGGGCAGGGCTGACTGAAGCTTTCTTT	CASSDRAGLTEAFF
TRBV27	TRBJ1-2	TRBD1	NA	TGTGCCAGCAGTCTAAACAGGGGAGCTAACTATGGCTACACCTTC	CASSLNRGANYGYTF
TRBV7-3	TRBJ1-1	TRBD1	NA	TGTGCCAGCAGCCCACACGGACAGGGGCAAACTGAAGCTTTCTTT	CASSPHGQGQTEAFF
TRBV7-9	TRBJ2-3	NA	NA	TGTGCCAGCAGCTTAGACAGGGATGCCAGCACAGATACGCAGTATTTT	CASSLDRDASTDTQYF
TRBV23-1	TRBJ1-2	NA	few	TGCGCCAGCAGTCCATCTTCGGGCGGGGGGGACTATGGCTACACCTTC	CASSPSSGGGDYGYTF
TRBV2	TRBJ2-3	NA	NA	TGTGCCGTCAGGGGCGGGGGAGATACGCAGTATTTT	CAVRGGGDTQYF